The sequence of this T cell receptor beta chain was determined in a study of blood T cell repertoires in COVID-19. Profiled with immunoSEQ multiplex PCR; TCRdb holds only in-frame clones, not every one. The sample includes over 100,000 clones, roughly 80% of them seen just once. Germline lookup yields CDR1 SGHTA and CDR2 FQGNSA. The J segment lost 1 base and the V segment lost 3 bases, leaving 5 bases of the junction unmatched. There are 15 residues in the CDR3. Sequenced input: peripheral blood. The sequence came from a woman older than 75 with active or convalescent COVID-19. The chain employs TRBV7-2 and TRBJ2-5; TRBD1 matches 7 bases. CDR3 DNA sequence: TGTGCCAGCAGCTTCAGGGGGTCGTCCCAAGAGACCCAGTACTTC. Protein: CASSFRGSSQETQYF.